The 6 T cell receptor beta chains below come from one sample, sequenced in a study of cytomegalovirus exposure and HLA in healthy donors. Profiled with immunoSEQ multiplex PCR; TCRdb holds only in-frame clones, not every one. Among 200,000 to 250,000 clones listed, approximately 80% were seen once. Input material: PBMCs. The receptors stem from a woman between 25 and 40 years old in good health and CMV-seropositive.

The J gene is TRBJ2-1, the V gene TRBV2; D gene unclear. This CDR3 comprises 11 residues. The germline V and J ends were trimmed by 8 bases and 5 bases, with 7 bases remaining between them. The germline V gene encodes CDR1 SNHLY and CDR2 FYNNEI. Here the CDR3 reads CASLENNEQFF. The CDR3 DNA reads as TGTGCCAGCCTTGAGAACAATGAGCAGTTCTTC. Filled out from reference TRBV2 and TRBJ2-1, the complete variable domain reads EPEVTQTPSHQVTQMGQEVILRCVPISNHLYFYWYRQILGQKVEFLVSFYNNEISEKSEIFDDQFSVERPDGSNFTLKIRSTKLEDSAMYFCASLENNEQFFGPGTRLTVL.

The rearrangement links TRBV30 to TRBJ2-1, with 7 bases that match TRBD2. CDR1 is GTSNPN and CDR2 is SVGIG in the germline V gene (reference sequence). Trimming took 0 bases from V and 2 from J; bases not matched to a gene: 7. The CDR3 extends over 16 amino acids. The CDR3 reads CAWSVIPSGTYNEQFF. CDR3 in DNA: TGTGCCTGGAGTGTAATCCCCAGCGGGACCTACAATGAGCAGTTCTTC.

This clone came up a few times. The V and J genes are TRBV5-1 and TRBJ2-5; 7 positions match TRBD1. The CDR3 extends over 14 amino acids. Germline CDR1 is SGHRS and CDR2 is YFSETQ. V gave up 0 bases and J gave up 5 bases; unmatched junction bases: 4. CDR3 DNA sequence: TGCGCCAGCAGCTTGGAGGGCAGGGGGGAGACCCAGTACTTC. Its protein product is CASSLEGRGETQYF. The whole variable domain, filled in from reference TRBV5-1 and TRBJ2-5, reads KAGVTQTPRYLIKTRGQQVTLSCSPISGHRSVSWYQQTPGQGLQFLFEYFSETQRNKGNFPGRFSGRQFSNSRSEMNVSTLELGDSALYLCASSLEGRGETQYFGPGTRLLVL.

CDR3 nucleotide sequence: TGTGCCAGCAGTGAAGGGGGGTACTATGGCTACACCTTC. Translating gives CASSEGGYYGYTF. The chain recombines TRBV25-1 with TRBJ1-2; a possible D gene is TRBD1 (5 bases). CDR1 is MGHDK and CDR2 is SYGVNS in the germline V gene. V lost 2 bases, J lost 3 bases, and 7 bases lay in between. There are 13 residues in the CDR3.

In its sample, this clone was seen a few times. Other DNA sequences in this sample translate to the same CDR3. V is TRBV30 and J is TRBJ1-1; D remains ambiguous. Looked up from germline, CDR1 is GTSNPN and CDR2 is SVGIG (reference sequence). V lost 2 bases, J lost 0 bases, and 1 base lay in between. The CDR3 is 11 residues long. CDR3 in amino acids: CAWSLNTEAFF. Here the CDR3 DNA reads TGTGCCTGGAGTCTGAACACTGAAGCTTTCTTT.

The J gene is TRBJ2-1, the V gene TRBV27; D unclear. The CDR3 extends over 11 amino acids. Germline CDR1 MNHEY, CDR2 SMNVEV (reference sequence). V was clipped by 6 bases and J by 9 bases, with 9 bases between them. CDR3 coding DNA: TGTGCCAGCAGGCGAGAGGCTGAGCAGTTCTTC. Its protein is CASRREAEQFF.